These 13 T cell receptor beta chains came from one sample sequenced in a study of blood T cells in healthy people across ages. Next came a second PCR, run for roughly 6 to 11 cycles, which used a sample-barcoded 5' primer along with a J-beta primer mix. TCRdb re-derived calls from the 5' RACE reads in MiXCR, one entry per CDR3 protein. The top ten hold 15% to 20% of the sample, which has some 710,000 distinct CDR3 sequences, 46% seen once. Material: blood. Every receptor here comes from a man aged 80 or over in good health.

The chain combines TRBV19 with TRBJ2-2; D may be TRBD2 (6 bases). Per the germline V gene, CDR1 is LNHDA and CDR2 is SQIVND (reference sequence). Trimming shortened V by 7 bases and J by 0 bases, and 9 bases separated the two germline ends. CDR3 length equals 14 residues. CDR3 DNA sequence: TGTGCCAGTACTAGCGCGACGAACACCGGGGAGCTGTTTTTT. It is translated as CASTSATNTGELFF.

This clonotype was counted a few times. This chain joins TRBV24-1 and TRBJ1-5, with a possible D match to TRBD1 (5 bases). The CDR3 runs to 16 residues. Per the germline V gene, CDR1 is KGHDR and CDR2 is SFDVKD. The V and J ends lost 4 bases and 3 bases respectively, with 15 bases between them. The CDR3 protein is CATSDRRGLDNQPQHF. The CDR3 nucleotides are TGTGCCACCAGTGACCGCCGGGGGTTGGACAATCAGCCCCAGCATTTT.

In its sample, this clonotype was seen many times. The V and J genes are TRBV4-1 and TRBJ1-6; no reliable D call. The V gene lost 0 bases and the J gene lost 9 bases, with 9 bases spanning the gap. Germline-derived CDR1 and CDR2 are MGHRA and YSYEKL. The CDR3 is 14 residues long. Here the CDR3 reads CASSQETVSSPLHF. The DNA for the CDR3 is TGCGCCAGCAGCCAAGAAACAGTGAGTTCACCCCTCCACTTT.

This chain links TRBV28 with TRBJ2-3; 12 bases match TRBD2. The CDR3 is 14 residues long. Germline V gene lookup returns CDR1 MDHEN and CDR2 SYDVKM. J was trimmed by 8 bases and V by 5 bases; bases with no gene match: 5. The CDR3 bases are TGTGCCAGCAGTCAAATGACTAGCGGGAGTACGCAGTATTTT. Translation gives CASSQMTSGSTQYF.

The V and J genes are TRBV7-2 and TRBJ2-6; possible D gene TRBD1, 6 bases. CDR1 is SGHTA, CDR2 FQGNSA, per germline. V was pared by 0 bases and J by 0 bases, with 15 bases between. The CDR3 sequence is 19 residues long. CDR3 sequence reads: CASSLARGSLLSGANVLTF. As DNA, the CDR3 is TGTGCCAGCAGCTTAGCAAGGGGGTCGTTACTCTCTGGGGCCAACGTCCTGACTTTC.

The V gene is TRBV7-8, the J gene TRBJ2-7; D not resolved. Per germline, CDR1 SGHVS and CDR2 FQNEAQ. There are 15 residues in the CDR3. V lost 0 bases and J lost 5, with 14 bases in between. CDR3 sequence: CASSLAARLVDEQYF. The CDR3 nucleotides read TGTGCCAGCAGCTTAGCCGCCAGGTTGGTTGACGAGCAGTACTTC.

This clonotype has only a few counts. V is TRBV7-8 and J is TRBJ2-1; possibly TRBD1 for D (5 bases). From germline, CDR1 is SGHVS and CDR2 FQNEAQ. The CDR3 spans 13 residues. V dropped 4 bases and J dropped 8 bases, with 12 bases sitting between them. Here the CDR3 reads CASSWLRVHEQFF. In DNA, the CDR3 is TGTGCCAGCAGCTGGCTCAGGGTTCATGAGCAGTTCTTC.

This clonotype came up a few times. V gene TRBV20-1 combines with J gene TRBJ1-1; D gene unclear. V lost 6 bases and J 7 bases, leaving 12 bases between the germline ends. Germline CDR1 DFQATT, CDR2 SNEGSKA (reference sequence). This CDR3 has 11 amino acids. CDR3 coding DNA: TGCAGTGCCCGACCGGCTTATGAAGCTTTCTTT. Its translation: CSARPAYEAFF.

This clonotype was counted ten times or more. The rearrangement links TRBV2 to TRBJ2-1, with D unclear. The CDR3 extends over 14 amino acids. CDR1 SNHLY and CDR2 FYNNEI come from the germline V gene. V was shortened by 6 bases and J by 12 bases, with 21 bases between the two germline ends. The CDR3 bases are TGTGCCAGCAGCCCACACCCTTCGACTCCATTGCAGTTCTTC. This codes for CASSPHPSTPLQFF.

The genes are TRBV6-2 or TRBV6-3 and TRBJ2-5; D not certain. The CDR3 extends over 13 amino acids. Germline V gene lookup returns CDR1 MNHEY and CDR2 SVGEGT. Trimming removed 7 bases at V and 3 bases at J, with 12 bases between. CDR3 in DNA: TGTGCCAGCATCAAGGCAACCAAAGAGACCCAGTACTTC. This gives the protein CASIKATKETQYF.

The chain recombines TRBV4-1 with TRBJ2-7; D is undetermined. CDR3 length equals 15 residues. Deletions cut 0 bases from V and 3 bases from J, with 12 bases between. Per the germline V gene, CDR1 is MGHRA and CDR2 is YSYEKL. The CDR3 here is CASSQDPGPGYEQYF. For the CDR3, the DNA is TGCGCCAGCAGCCAAGATCCCGGGCCGGGCTACGAGCAGTACTTC.

This clonotype was seen many times. The gene calls are TRBV7-2 and TRBJ2-5, with 8 bases fitting TRBD2. This CDR3 is built from 14 residues. V was pared by 3 bases and J by 4 bases, with 4 bases of the junction left unmatched. Germline V CDR1 and CDR2: SGHTA, FQGNSA. The CDR3 nucleotides read TGTGCCAGCAGCTTGGGGGGACTAGGAGAGACCCAGTACTTC. Amino acids: CASSLGGLGETQYF.

The table lists this clonotype with a few counts. The CDR3 here is CASSLEGREVDTQYF. The CDR3 coding sequence is TGTGCCAGCAGCTTAGAAGGGCGGGAGGTAGATACGCAGTATTTT. V usage is TRBV7-2 and J usage is TRBJ2-3; 8 bases are a match to TRBD2. V was pared by 1 base and J by 5 bases, with 5 bases of the junction left unmatched. CDR3 size: 15 residues. CDR1 SGHTA and CDR2 FQGNSA come from the germline V gene.